Following are 3 T cell receptor beta chains from one sample sequenced in a study of shared clonotypes between healthy human individuals (TCRdb year 2020). CD8 naive samples consisted of CD45RO-negative cells that were positively selected for CCR7, yielding a CD45RA+CCR7+ population without TemRA cells. Library construction relied on the immunoSEQ multiplex PCR assay. The table comes from immuneACCESS by way of TCRdb, which keeps in-frame sequences with V and J called. Part of the clones is missing from these tables; in studies checked, under half for an unresolved V gene and the rest for unknown reasons. This sample has around 600,000 clones in its table, and 85% to 95% of those were observed once. Approximately 0.11% of the sample is held by the ten biggest clonotypes. The sample comprised naive CD8+ T cells sorted from blood. Reading the label with the study, this specimen's cell subset or site is: CD45RA+CCR7+. These TCRs come from a woman in her twenties or thirties in good health.

The gene calls are TRBV28 and TRBJ1-5; D is possibly TRBD1 (6 bases). V was shortened by 2 bases and J by 6 bases, with 17 bases between the two germline ends. CDR1 MDHEN and CDR2 SYDVKM come from the germline V gene. This CDR3 region has 16 residues. The CDR3 loop reads CASSLLGRGGRQPQHF. Written as DNA, the CDR3 is TGTGCCAGCAGTTTACTCGGCAGGGGTGGTCGTCAGCCCCAGCATTTT.

This chain links TRBV5-6 with TRBJ2-7, with D hard to call. Looked up from germline, CDR1 is SGHDT and CDR2 is YYEEEE. The CDR3 has 12 amino acids. V dropped 1 base and J dropped 4 bases, with 6 bases sitting between them. This CDR3 is CASSLRPYEQYF. The DNA of the CDR3 is TGTGCCAGCAGCTTGCGGCCGTACGAGCAGTACTTC.

This chain joins TRBV7-8 and TRBJ2-7; D is unresolved. The CDR3 runs 16 residues. The V end lost 5 bases, the J end lost 6 bases, and 23 bases lay between the germline ends. Germline V gene lookup returns CDR1 SGHVS and CDR2 FQNEAQ. The CDR3 sequence: CASSAWESGTTSEQYF. In DNA, the CDR3 is TGTGCCAGCAGCGCCTGGGAATCCGGTACCACCTCCGAGCAGTACTTC.